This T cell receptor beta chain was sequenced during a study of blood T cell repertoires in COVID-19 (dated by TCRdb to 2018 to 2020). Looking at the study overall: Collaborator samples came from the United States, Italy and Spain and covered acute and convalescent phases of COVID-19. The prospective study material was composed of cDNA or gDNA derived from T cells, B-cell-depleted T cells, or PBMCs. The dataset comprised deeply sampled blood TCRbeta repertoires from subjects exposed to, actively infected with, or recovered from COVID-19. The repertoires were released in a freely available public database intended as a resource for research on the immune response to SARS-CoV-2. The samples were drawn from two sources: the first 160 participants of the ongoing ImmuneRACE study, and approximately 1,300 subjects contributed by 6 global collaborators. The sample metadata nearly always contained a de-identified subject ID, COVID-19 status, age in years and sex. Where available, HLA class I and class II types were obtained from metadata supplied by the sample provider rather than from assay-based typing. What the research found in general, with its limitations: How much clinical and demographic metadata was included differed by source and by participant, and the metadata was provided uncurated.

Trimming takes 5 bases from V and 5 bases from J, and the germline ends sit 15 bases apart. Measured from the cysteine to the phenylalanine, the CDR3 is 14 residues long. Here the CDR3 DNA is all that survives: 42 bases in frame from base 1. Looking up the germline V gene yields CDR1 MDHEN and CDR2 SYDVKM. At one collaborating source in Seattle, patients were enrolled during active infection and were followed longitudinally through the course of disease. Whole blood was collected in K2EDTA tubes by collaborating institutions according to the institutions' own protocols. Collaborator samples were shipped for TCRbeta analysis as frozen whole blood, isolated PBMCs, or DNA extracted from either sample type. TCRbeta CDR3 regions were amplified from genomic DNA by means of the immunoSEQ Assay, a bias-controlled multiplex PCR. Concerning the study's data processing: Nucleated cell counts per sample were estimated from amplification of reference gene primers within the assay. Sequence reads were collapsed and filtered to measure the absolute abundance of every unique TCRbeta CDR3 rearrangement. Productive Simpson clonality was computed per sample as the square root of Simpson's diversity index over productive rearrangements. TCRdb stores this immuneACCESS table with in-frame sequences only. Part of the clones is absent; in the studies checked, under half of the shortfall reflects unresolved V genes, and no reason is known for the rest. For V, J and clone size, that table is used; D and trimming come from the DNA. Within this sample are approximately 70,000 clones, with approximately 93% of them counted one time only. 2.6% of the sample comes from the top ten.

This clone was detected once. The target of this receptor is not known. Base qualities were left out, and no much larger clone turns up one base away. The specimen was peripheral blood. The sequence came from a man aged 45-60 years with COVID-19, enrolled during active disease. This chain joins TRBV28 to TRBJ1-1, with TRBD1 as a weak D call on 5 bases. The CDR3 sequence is CASSPRGFGTEAFF. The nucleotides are TGTGCCAGCAGTCCCCGGGGGTTCGGAACTGAAGCTTTCTTT.